This TCR beta chain came from a study of shared clonotypes between healthy human individuals. About the research overall: The cohort had a couple of women and a few men, ages 18 to 49. General study results and limits: Clonotypes not shared had lower generation probabilities than those common to all four donors. Memory subsets generally showed smaller estimated richness than naive subsets did.

Germline assignment: CDR1 SEHNR and CDR2 FQNEAQ (reference sequence). The CDR3 has 17 amino acids. The V segment lost 4 bases and the J segment 5 bases; nucleotides outside the gene matches: 16. CD45RO-negative, CCR7-selected cells formed the naive CD8 fraction, which excluded terminally differentiated effector memory CD45RA+ cells. HIV-negative, healthy adults without recent acute infections or vaccinations were the donors. Produced via immunoSEQ multiplex PCR; TCRdb's table is partial and in-frame only. Among roughly 1,800,000 clones listed, about 95% were seen once. Worth noting for this clone: Its cognate antigen is unknown.

This sequence joins TRBV7-9 and TRBJ1-2; 7 nucleotides align to TRBD1. This receptor was obtained from a man aged 18 to 30 in good health. The specimen sequenced was naive CD8+ T cells sorted from blood. For the CDR3, the DNA is TGTGCCAGCAGCTCGTCGTCAGGGACAGTTCTGCGATATGGCTACACCTTC. Protein sequence: CASSSSSGTVLRYGYTF.